The rows below give T cell receptor beta chains drawn from one sample of a study of T-cell memory formation after mild COVID-19. One entry per CDR3 protein, called by TCRdb with MiXCR from the 5' RACE reads. The sample contains 240,000 or so distinct CDR3 sequences, 8.5% to 9.5% of which appear only once. Sequencing was done on a sample of PBMCs or a T cell subset sorted from them (not recorded which). These receptors all stem from a man between 18 and 29 years old who had mild COVID-19 (a few samples of this study predate the infection). Cell type and time point are not known. Each CDR3 is given with its conserved first and last residue. D genes are given only for firm matches. Clone size is given for some rows only: seen once, a few or many times, or a class if the clone is expanded.

j_call v_call d_call clone_size cdr3_aa cdr3_nt
TRBJ2-1 TRBV12-3/TRBV12-4 NA few CASSLRQGIYNEQFF TGTGCCAGCAGTTTAAGGCAGGGGATATACAATGAGCAGTTCTTC
TRBJ2-3 TRBV12-3/TRBV12-4 NA NA CASSSRDVEPDTQYF TGTGCCAGCAGTTCCAGGGATGTTGAACCAGATACGCAGTATTTT
TRBJ1-2 TRBV5-1 TRBD1 few CASSLGDSSSGYTF TGCGCCAGCAGCTTGGGGGACAGTTCATCTGGCTACACCTTC
TRBJ2-1 TRBV7-6 TRBD1 few CASSAWWGQGVNEQFF TGTGCCAGCAGCGCCTGGTGGGGACAGGGGGTAAATGAGCAGTTCTTC
TRBJ1-1 TRBV5-1 NA NA CASSWDHVNTEAFF TGCGCCAGCAGCTGGGACCACGTGAACACTGAAGCTTTCTTT
TRBJ1-1 TRBV12-3/TRBV12-4 NA few CASIRGEGPATEAFF TGTGCCAGCATCCGAGGGGAGGGGCCAGCCACTGAAGCTTTCTTT
TRBJ2-3 TRBV5-6 TRBD2 NA CASRLAGGFTDTQYF TGTGCCAGCCGCCTAGCGGGGGGCTTCACAGATACGCAGTATTTT
TRBJ2-6 TRBV6-2/TRBV6-3 NA many CASSSQLSGANVLTF TGTGCCAGCAGCAGTCAACTATCTGGGGCCAACGTCCTGACTTTC
TRBJ2-2 TRBV24-1 NA many CATSDYGVEWTGELFF TGTGCCACCAGTGATTATGGGGTGGAATGGACCGGGGAGCTGTTTTTT
TRBJ2-3 TRBV20-1 TRBD2 NA CSASERRGASTDTQYF TGCAGTGCTAGCGAGAGGCGGGGGGCCAGCACAGATACGCAGTATTTT
TRBJ1-2 TRBV12-3/TRBV12-4 NA NA CASSFAGGSGYTF TGTGCCAGCAGTTTTGCGGGGGGGTCTGGCTACACCTTC
TRBJ2-3 TRBV5-1 NA NA CASSAPAGTDTQYF TGCGCCAGCAGCGCCCCCGCAGGCACAGATACGCAGTATTTT